This T cell receptor (beta chain) comes out of a study of a mutant IDH1 vaccine in newly diagnosed glioma. Regarding the study as a whole: The authors found pseudoprogression apparently unrelated to changes in top peripheral T cell clonotypes.

The time point is: week 5, during vaccination. All doses held 300 ug of mutant IDH1 20-mer peptide, with topical imiquimod. Germline loops: CDR1 LGHNA, CDR2 YNFKEQ. With V trimmed by 0 bases and J by 3 bases, 9 bases remained unmatched. The CDR3 has 17 residues. Repertoires were generated with immunoSEQ multiplex PCR, while TCRdb's copy carries only in-frame clones and drops some. The repertoire includes around 52,000 clones, 78% of them detected once, and about 2% sits in the top ten. Comment on this clone: Its antigen is unidentified.

This chain connects TRBV4-2 to TRBJ1-1; 8 bases line up with TRBD1. The specimen was PBMCs, collected from a glioma patient whose treatment included an IDH1 peptide vaccine. This TCR came from a woman between 40 and 55 years old with glioma. CDR3 bases: TGTGCCAGCAGCCAAGACCAGGGGGCCCCTCTCGACACTGAAGCTTTCTTT. Protein: CASSQDQGAPLDTEAFF.